The source of this TCR beta chain is a study of blood T cell repertoires in COVID-19. On the study more broadly: The analysed material was cDNA or gDNA that came from T cells, B-cell-depleted T cells, or PBMCs.

Clones were sequenced by immunoSEQ multiplex PCR, and TCRdb holds only the in-frame ones, with some missing. The table has 200,000 to 250,000 clones, roughly 79% seen once. Deletions cut 0 bases from V and 1 base from J, with 6 bases between. Per the germline V gene, CDR1 is SGHVS and CDR2 is FQNEAQ. The CDR3 covers 14 residues. Sequencing input: PBMCs or T cells enriched from blood (not recorded which). The rearrangement uses TRBV7-8 and TRBJ1-1; D possibly corresponds to TRBD1 (5 bases). This receptor was identified in a middle-aged man who had recovered from COVID-19. The CDR3 is CASSLAGGNTEAFF. CDR3 coding DNA: TGTGCCAGCAGCTTAGCGGGGGGGAACACTGAAGCTTTCTTT.